This T cell receptor (beta chain) was recorded in a study of blood T cell repertoires in COVID-19. Study-wide context: Samples taken during acute and convalescent COVID-19 were collected in the United States, Italy and Spain.

Profiled with immunoSEQ multiplex PCR; TCRdb holds only in-frame clones, not every one. The repertoire includes about 210,000 clones, approximately 80% of them detected once, and around 13% sits in the top ten. The CDR3 spans 15 residues. The receptor comes from a human donor in a cohort sampled during active COVID-19. Material for sequencing was peripheral blood. The chain uses TRBV21-1 and TRBJ1-5; TRBD1, the D gene given by the table, was not confirmed from the DNA. TRBV21-1 represents a pseudogene. CDR3 region: CASRTAQISNQPQHF. The CDR3 bases are TGTGCCAGCCGGACAGCACAAATTAGCAATCAGCCCCAGCATTTT.